This T cell receptor beta chain was captured in a study of T-cell reconstitution after alpha-beta-depleted transplantation in children (dated by TCRdb to the mid-2010s). Looking at the study overall: Using TCR repertoire profiling, the study quantitatively followed how T-cell immune reconstitution unfolded in children after TCRalphabeta/CD19-depleted allogeneic hematopoietic cell transplantation.

The treatment or condition label on this specimen signifies: allogeneic hematopoietic cell transplantation with graft depleted of TCRalphabeta T cells and CD19 B cells. Transplant recipients were children who received TCRalphabeta/CD19-depleted allogeneic hematopoietic cell grafts. CDR1 and CDR2, looked up from the germline V gene, are SQVTM and ANQGSEA. Its CDR3 holds 13 amino acids, cysteine through phenylalanine. Only the CDR3 DNA stays, 39 bases, in frame from base 1. Clipping removes 4 bases from V and 0 bases from J, with 2 as the unmatched junction base count. About this clonotype itself: Its target antigen remains unknown. Base qualities are not provided; no much larger clone lies one nucleotide away.

General study outcomes and caveats: In some patients, the high TCRbeta diversity seen at day 60 was put down to recipient T cells and intrathymic progenitors that had survived conditioning. The frequencies of hyperexpanded clones fell over the following months, and after one year, T-cell counts and TCRbeta diversity were mostly attributed to newly produced T cells. About two months after transplant, the apparently early recovery of alphabetaT-cell counts reportedly depended on just several hundred clones that had expanded rapidly and came from non-depleted graft cells.

The library relied on PCR. Instrument used: Illumina HiSeq 2500. Molecular barcoding was employed in the preparation of TCR libraries, with unique molecular identifiers being used to normalize TCRbeta repertoire quantification. TCRdb redid the processing of the public reads, applying fastp at Q25 and MiXCR, and retained in-frame beta chains. Rows are combined by CDR3 protein, so each entry shows the most common genes and DNA. Across this sample there are around 600,000 distinct CDR3 sequences, with more than 20% seen only once. Around an eighth of the sample is in the top ten clones. The sample in question was PBMCs, mostly from graft donor cells, obtained 360 days after TCRalphabeta/CD19-depleted stem cell transplant. The sequence was collected from a boy younger than two who had a stem cell transplant for acute myeloid leukemia, so the T cells may come from the graft donor. The rearrangement joined TRBV29-1 to TRBJ2-5; 7 junctional bases match TRBD1. The sequence in DNA is TGCAGCGTTGGACAGGGTAACCAAGAGACCCAGTACTTC. This yields the protein CSVGQGNQETQYF.